This T cell receptor beta chain was retrieved from a study of blood T cells in healthy people across ages. With a J-beta primer mix and a sample-barcoded 5' primer, a second PCR ran about 6 to 11 cycles. TCRdb analysed the 5' RACE reads with MiXCR anew, one entry per CDR3 protein. The sample carries roughly 1 million distinct CDR3 sequences, under 30% recorded once. Study-level findings and limits: Changes seen in expanded clonotypes were possibly confounded by donor CMV status left unknown. Leaving the PBMCs unsorted stopped any conclusive comparison of naive versus antigen-experienced cells.

Ten or more counts support this clonotype. What it binds is not known. With 5 bases removed from V and 0 bases from J, the gap between germline ends came to 7 bases. The CDR3 consists of 13 residues. Germline V gene data show CDR1 as SEHNR and CDR2 as FQNEAQ (reference sequence). These sequences were also reported in another study, on T cells of mothers and their children. That source reports: At approximately 1.6 ug per 15 ul, all of the extracted RNA went into cDNA synthesis. Every mother produced more than 8 million TCR beta CDR3 reads, whereas every child provided some 3 million.

This receptor was identified in a girl under 10 years old in good health. The gene calls are TRBV7-9 and TRBJ1-1; D remains ambiguous. Source material: blood. CDR3 in DNA: TGTGCCAGCAGCGCCCTTCTGAACACTGAAGCTTTCTTT. It encodes CASSALLNTEAFF.